One and the same sample provided the 29 T cell receptor beta chains below, sequenced in a study of blood T cell repertoires in COVID-19. TCRdb's table, derived via immunoSEQ multiplex PCR, lists solely in-frame clones and lacks some. The data contain about 400,000 clones, 70% to 90% of them seen just once; the ten biggest clones take up roughly 2%. Sample: PBMCs or T cells enriched from blood (not recorded which). The receptors were gathered from a woman aged 40-49 years with acute COVID-19.

The CDR3 DNA is TGTGCCAGCGGCACCGAAAACACTGAAGCTTTCTTT. Amino acid sequence: CASGTENTEAFF. V usage is TRBV6-5 and J usage is TRBJ1-1; no clear D. The CDR3 has 12 residues. The germline V gene has CDR1 MNHEY and CDR2 SVGAGI. The V and J ends lost 8 bases and 2 bases respectively, with 9 bases between them.

The chain joins TRBV2 to TRBJ2-7; D uncertain. V was pared by 1 base and J by 0 bases, with 7 bases between. Looked up from germline, CDR1 is SNHLY and CDR2 is FYNNEI. The CDR3 contains 14 residues. The CDR3 nucleotides are TGTGCCAGCAGTGAAGGGCAGGCCTCCTACGAGCAGTACTTC. It translates to CASSEGQASYEQYF.

This clone was seen just once. The chain combines TRBV9 with TRBJ1-3, with TRBD1 matching 7 bases. CDR3 length equals 16 residues. Germline V lookup: CDR1 SGDLS, CDR2 YYNGEE. V dropped 4 bases and J dropped 0; count of bases not matched to a gene: 7. This chain's CDR3 is CASSLGQVPSGNTIYF. As DNA, the CDR3 is TGTGCCAGCAGCCTCGGACAGGTGCCCTCTGGAAACACCATATATTTT.

The chain employs TRBV5-6 and TRBJ2-1; 7 nucleotides agree with TRBD2. CDR3 length: 13 residues. V dropped 2 bases and J dropped 9; count of bases not matched to a gene: 5. Germline V gene lookup returns CDR1 SGHDT and CDR2 YYEEEE. The CDR3 bases are TGTGCCAGCAGCTTAGAGGGGAGGGGTGAGCAGTTCTTC. Translating gives CASSLEGRGEQFF.

This clone was observed a single time. This chain joins TRBV4-1 and TRBJ2-1; 7 positions match TRBD2. This CDR3 region has 16 residues. Per germline, CDR1 MGHRA and CDR2 YSYEKL. Trimming took 0 bases from V and 8 from J; bases not matched to a gene: 10. The DNA for the CDR3 is TGCGCCAGCAGCCAAGAGCATGGCGGGGGTTGGTATGAGCAGTTCTTC. Translating it yields CASSQEHGGGWYEQFF.

The rearrangement joins TRBV6-5 to TRBJ1-2; a weak D match, TRBD1 (5 bases). CDR3 length: 13 amino acids. The V end was cut by 4 bases, the J end by 4 bases, with 10 bases between. The germline CDR1 and CDR2 sequences are MNHEY and SVGAGI. The CDR3 nucleotides are TGTGCCAGCAGTTCTACAGGCGCCTATGGCTACACCTTC. Protein: CASSSTGAYGYTF.

The chain couples TRBV6-1 to TRBJ1-1; no definite D call. CDR1 and CDR2 from the germline V gene are MNHNS and SASEGT. This CDR3 has 14 amino acids. The ends were cut back, 1 base at V and 9 bases at J, with 15 bases in the middle. DNA of the CDR3: TGTGCCAGCAGTGAAGACTGGTCCCCAGGTCAAGCTTTCTTT. This codes for CASSEDWSPGQAFF.

J is TRBJ2-1 and V is TRBV29-1; TRBD1 matches 7 bases. The V segment lost 5 bases and the J segment 5 bases; nucleotides outside the gene matches: 12. In germline, CDR1 is SQVTM, CDR2 ANQGSEA. CDR3 length equals 15 residues. CDR3 nucleotides: TGCAGCGTTTGGTCGAGGGGCAGGGGGAACAATGAGCAGTTCTTC. Translating it yields CSVWSRGRGNNEQFF.

The chain couples TRBV6-1 to TRBJ1-1; D gene ambiguous. The V gene lost 1 base and the J gene lost 9 bases, with 6 bases spanning the gap. This CDR3 comprises 11 residues. CDR1 MNHNS and CDR2 SASEGT come from the germline V gene. CDR3 region: CASSEGQQAFF. For the CDR3, the DNA is TGTGCCAGCAGTGAAGGGCAACAAGCTTTCTTT.

The chain carries TRBV5-4 and TRBJ1-6, with 8 bases identical to TRBD1. Germline V gives CDR1 SGHNT, CDR2 YYREEE (reference sequence). With V trimmed by 4 bases and J by 7 bases, 10 bases remained unmatched. CDR3 length equals 16 residues. CDR3 loop: CASSAGGLAWNSPLHF. CDR3 DNA sequence: TGTGCCAGCAGCGCAGGGGGCCTGGCATGGAATTCACCCCTCCACTTT.

The J gene is TRBJ2-7, the V gene TRBV6-5; no clear D gene. Germline loops: CDR1 MNHEY, CDR2 SVGAGI. This CDR3 is 13 amino acids long. V was cut by 1 base and J by 5 bases, with 9 bases left in between. In DNA form, the CDR3 reads TGTGCCAGCAGTTACTGGGCAGAGAACGAGCAGTACTTC. Protein sequence: CASSYWAENEQYF.

The CDR3 DNA sequence: TGTGCCAGCACCTCAACAGGGGGCGGAAACACCATATATTTT. The encoded protein is CASTSTGGGNTIYF. The V and J genes are TRBV6-5 and TRBJ1-3; 9 bases align to TRBD1. The CDR3 spans 14 residues. The germline V gene encodes CDR1 MNHEY and CDR2 SVGAGI. Trimming took 7 bases from V and 4 from J; bases not matched to a gene: 5.

V gene TRBV18 combines with J gene TRBJ1-4, with D maybe TRBD1 (5 bases). The germline V gene encodes CDR1 KGHSH and CDR2 LQKENI. V shed 4 bases and J shed 3 bases, with 15 bases lying between them. There are 16 residues in the CDR3. Here the CDR3 reads CASSLNFETANEKLFF. The DNA of the CDR3 is TGTGCCAGCTCACTGAACTTCGAGACAGCTAATGAAAAACTGTTTTTT.

The chain carries TRBV11-3 and TRBJ2-7; D is undetermined. The CDR3 sequence is 15 residues long. CDR1 and CDR2 from the germline V gene are SGHNT and YENEEA. Trimming removed 3 bases at V and 4 bases at J, with 16 bases between. CDR3 amino acids: CASSLCHEFRYEQYF. The CDR3 nucleotides read TGTGCCAGCAGCTTGTGTCACGAATTTCGGTACGAGCAGTACTTC.

This chain uses TRBV18 with TRBJ1-2; D call uncertain. The germline gives CDR1 KGHSH, CDR2 LQKENI. The CDR3 is 15 amino acids. The ends were cut back, 2 bases at V and 2 bases at J, with 12 bases in the middle. This CDR3 is CASSPSSTPNYGYTF. In nucleotides, the CDR3 is TGTGCCAGCTCACCATCCTCGACACCCAACTATGGCTACACCTTC.

The V gene is TRBV5-6, the J gene TRBJ1-2; D possibly corresponds to TRBD1 (6 bases). Germline V lookup: CDR1 SGHDT, CDR2 YYEEEE. CDR3 length: 15 amino acids. Trimming cost V 1 base and J 0 bases, with 10 bases left between them. CDR3 loop: CASSLQGPANYGYTF. The CDR3 bases are TGTGCCAGCAGCTTGCAGGGGCCGGCTAACTATGGCTACACCTTC.

This clone was picked up a small number of times. This chain joins TRBV6-1 and TRBJ2-1, with TRBD1 matching over 10 bases. The CDR3 consists of 15 residues. CDR1 is MNHNS and CDR2 is SASEGT in the germline V gene. V was pared by 3 bases and J by 4 bases, with 3 bases of the junction left unmatched. This CDR3 is CASSEGTGDYNEQFF. The DNA for the CDR3 is TGTGCCAGCAGTGAGGGGACAGGGGATTACAATGAGCAGTTCTTC.

The CDR3 is CASSLAGAGNTIYF. As DNA, the CDR3 is TGTGCCAGCAGCTTAGCAGGGGCTGGAAACACCATATATTTT. The chain links TRBV7-8 to TRBJ1-3; the D gene is possibly TRBD1 (5 bases). This CDR3 region has 14 residues. Germline CDR1 reads SGHVS; CDR2 reads FQNEAQ. V lost 0 bases, J lost 2 bases, and 5 bases lay in between.

As DNA, the CDR3 is TGTGCCAGCAGACCACACGGTGACAGGAACACTGAAGCTTTCTTT. Translating it yields CASRPHGDRNTEAFF. The chain joins TRBV6-5 to TRBJ1-1, with D perhaps matching TRBD1 (5 bases). The CDR3 is made up of 15 amino acids. With 6 bases removed from V and 1 base from J, the gap between germline ends came to 15 bases. Germline V gene data show CDR1 as MNHEY and CDR2 as SVGAGI.

This chain connects TRBV7-2 to TRBJ2-7, with 10 bases lining up with TRBD2. Germline V lookup: CDR1 SGHTA, CDR2 FQGNSA. The CDR3 extends over 15 amino acids. J was trimmed by 4 bases and V by 5 bases; bases with no gene match: 8. The CDR3 nucleotides are TGTGCCAGCAGCCGTAGGACTAGCGGAGATTACGAGCAGTACTTC. Its translation is CASSRRTSGDYEQYF.

A word on this clone: The junction shows a germline mismatch at one end, possibly a read error. The chain has TRBV20-1 and TRBJ2-1; weak D call: TRBD2 (5 bases). The CDR3 length is 11 residues. Germline CDR1 is DFQATT and CDR2 is SNEGSKA (reference sequence). CDR3 residues: CSARSLREYLF. The CDR3 nucleotides read TGCAGTGCTAGAAGTTTACGGGAATATCTCTTC.

J is TRBJ2-4 and V is TRBV6-5, with 9 bases lining up with TRBD1. Germline CDR1 reads MNHEY; CDR2 reads SVGAGI. V trimming: 6 bases; J trimming: 6 bases; junction bases outside the gene matches: 9. This CDR3 has 15 amino acids. CDR3 nucleotides: TGTGCCAGCAGAACCCTCCGACAGGGGGGAAACATTCAGTACTTC. Encoded protein: CASRTLRQGGNIQYF.

J is TRBJ1-1 and V is TRBV14; D gene uncertain. The germline CDR1 and CDR2 sequences are SGHDN and FVKESK. Trimming shortened V by 4 bases and J by 0 bases, and 9 bases separated the two germline ends. The length of the CDR3 is 14 residues. This chain's CDR3 is CASSRTVMNTEAFF. In nucleotides, the CDR3 is TGTGCCAGCAGCCGAACAGTGATGAACACTGAAGCTTTCTTT.

The chain is built from TRBV9 and TRBJ2-7; 8 nucleotides agree with TRBD1. The V gene end was trimmed by 3 bases and the J gene end by 5 bases; junction bases not matched to a gene: 4. Germline V gene data show CDR1 as SGDLS and CDR2 as YYNGEE. The CDR3 consists of 13 residues. CDR3 nucleotides: TGTGCCAGCAGCGGGACAGGGATCCACGAGCAGTACTTC. This codes for CASSGTGIHEQYF.

This chain connects TRBV9 to TRBJ2-1, with 9 bases identical to TRBD2. The CDR3 is made up of 16 amino acids. The germline V gene has CDR1 SGDLS and CDR2 YYNGEE. The V and J ends lost 4 bases and 6 bases, in that order; junction bases with no gene match: 11. CDR3 region: CASSPRLAGTINEQFF. CDR3 DNA sequence: TGTGCCAGCAGCCCCCGCCTAGCGGGGACGATCAATGAGCAGTTCTTC. The whole variable domain, filled in from reference TRBV9 and TRBJ2-1, reads DSGVTQTPKHLITATGQRVTLRCSPRSGDLSVYWYQQSLDQGLQFLIQYYNGEERAKGNILERFSAQQFPDLHSELNLSSLELGDSALYFCASSPRLAGTINEQFFGPGTRLTVL.

This chain connects TRBV25-1 to TRBJ2-7, with D perhaps TRBD1 (6 bases). The V gene lost 6 bases and the J gene lost 3 bases, with 6 bases spanning the gap. The CDR3 is made up of 11 amino acids. Germline V gene sequence: CDR1 MGHDK, CDR2 SYGVNS. CDR3 amino acids: CASRGHYEQYF. In DNA form, the CDR3 reads TGTGCCAGCAGGGGACACTACGAGCAGTACTTC.

The rearrangement joins TRBV25-1 to TRBJ2-7, with a weak D call TRBD2 (6 bases). This CDR3 is 16 amino acids long. The V gene lost 3 bases and the J gene lost 4 bases, with 19 bases spanning the gap. Germline V CDR1 and CDR2: MGHDK, SYGVNS. CDR3 in amino acids: CASSDWSGQVNYEQYF. The CDR3 DNA is TGTGCCAGCAGTGATTGGAGCGGGCAGGTAAATTACGAGCAGTACTTC.

This sequence joins TRBV11-3 and TRBJ2-1; D not certain. Germline V CDR1 and CDR2: SGHNT, YENEEA. Trimming removed 8 bases at V and 5 bases at J, with 13 bases between. The length of the CDR3 is 13 residues. CDR3 bases: TGTGCCAGCTCTGTATCCAGGAACAATGAGCAGTTCTTC. This gives the protein CASSVSRNNEQFF.

In the case of this clone: Other DNA sequences in this specimen translate into the identical CDR3. The V and J genes are TRBV2 and TRBJ2-7; D ambiguous. The CDR3 length is 11 residues. V lost 5 bases to trimming and J lost 2 bases, with 4 bases between them. The germline V gene encodes CDR1 SNHLY and CDR2 FYNNEI. This CDR3 is CASSPAYEQYF. The CDR3 bases are TGTGCCAGCAGTCCCGCCTACGAGCAGTACTTC.